Given below is one TCR beta chain in context. These data come from a study of shared clonotypes between healthy human individuals. The protocol was immunoSEQ multiplex PCR, while the TCRdb copy is restricted to in-frame clones and leaves out a portion. The table lists about 1 million clones, more than 60% of them singletons. This TCR came from a man aged 18-30 years in good health. Material for sequencing was memory CD4+ T cells sorted from blood. Subset of the sample: CD45RA-negative fraction.

The CDR3 DNA is TGTGCCAGCAGCTTGGCCGAAAGGGCCCGAGGCGAGCAGTACTTC. Its translation: CASSLAERARGEQYF. This rearrangement joins TRBV5-7 to TRBJ2-7; D remains unclear. TRBV5-7 is an ORF for which the function is uncertain. The CDR3 contains 15 residues. Between the trimmed V and J ends, which lost 0 bases and 6 bases, there was a span of 16 bases.